Listed here are 3 T cell receptor beta chains from one sample, sequenced in a study of blood T cell repertoires in COVID-19. Assay used: immunoSEQ multiplex PCR; TCRdb lists only in-frame clones, some missing. The sample consists of 150,000 or so clones, roughly 90% of them appearing once. Sequencing was done on a sample of peripheral blood. The source of these receptors is a man younger than 40 with COVID-19, enrolled during active disease.

The gene calls are TRBV6-2 or TRBV6-3 and TRBJ2-1; 8 nucleotides line up with TRBD1. Germline trimming cut 2 bases from V and 5 bases from J; bases unmatched to any gene: 5. The CDR3 has 15 residues. CDR1 and CDR2 from the germline V gene are MNHEY and SVGEGT. The CDR3 DNA reads as TGTGCCAGCAGTTACCGGGACAGGACGGACAATGAGCAGTTCTTC. This gives the protein CASSYRDRTDNEQFF.

This chain uses TRBV6-5 with TRBJ1-1; no clear D gene. The CDR3 spans 15 residues. The V end was cut by 2 bases, the J end by 0 bases, with 10 bases between. CDR1 MNHEY and CDR2 SVGAGI come from the germline V gene. CDR3 residues: CASSYHPDMNTEAFF. CDR3 sequence (DNA): TGTGCCAGCAGTTACCACCCTGACATGAACACTGAAGCTTTCTTT.

J is TRBJ2-1 and V is TRBV27, with 10 nucleotides matching TRBD1. The CDR3 totals 14 residues. The germline V gene encodes CDR1 MNHEY and CDR2 SMNVEV (reference sequence). The V gene end was trimmed by 5 bases and the J gene end by 3 bases; junction bases not matched to a gene: 1. The chain's CDR3 is CASSRTGGYNEQFF. As DNA, the CDR3 is TGTGCCAGCAGTCGGACAGGGGGCTACAATGAGCAGTTCTTC.